This is a list of T cell receptor beta chains from one sample in a study of cytomegalovirus exposure and HLA in healthy donors. Repertoires were generated with immunoSEQ multiplex PCR, while TCRdb's copy carries only in-frame clones and drops some. The data contain nearly 80,000 clones, 80% to 95% of them singletons. Source material: PBMCs. These receptors were taken from a woman aged 25 to 39 in good health and CMV-seronegative. CDR3s include the opening cysteine and the closing phenylalanine or tryptophan.

V,J,CDR3
TRBV5-4,TRBJ2-5,CATRRAGSQETQYF
TRBV4-3,TRBJ2-3,CASSLRTSGVDTQYF
TRBV9,TRBJ2-3,CASSVLGQESTDTQYF
TRBV30,TRBJ1-1,CAWSVGGNTEAFF
TRBV4-1,TRBJ1-6,CASSHIGLTGNSPLHF
TRBV2,TRBJ1-4,CVSRGGRSQNEKLFF
TRBV7-9,TRBJ2-1,CASSHNRGTYNEQFF
TRBV10-3,TRBJ2-7,CAMGAESSYEQYF
TRBV2,TRBJ2-7,CASGTEATYEQYF
TRBV6-1,TRBJ1-2,CASSAPETGSNGYTF
TRBV4-3,TRBJ2-1,CASSHRQDSSYNEQFF
TRBV30,TRBJ2-1,CAWSPGTSGANEQFF
TRBV7-9,TRBJ1-2,CASSGGGNYGYTF
TRBV5-1,TRBJ2-1,CASSSRTTRPNEQFF
TRBV28,TRBJ2-6,CASSPAGEGDSGANVLTF
TRBV7-9,TRBJ2-5,CASSLTRPGQIQETQYF
TRBV16,TRBJ1-1,CASSQFVTGNTEAFF
TRBV30,TRBJ1-1,CAWSGDQWSMNTEAFF
TRBV19,TRBJ2-1,CASSLGLARSNEQFF
TRBV5-1,TRBJ2-5,CASSRFPQETQYF
TRBV30,TRBJ2-2,CAWSLPGRGGTGELFF
TRBV9,TRBJ2-6,CASSVAMFSGANVLTF
TRBV2,TRBJ2-2,CASSDYGLVRTGELFF
TRBV5-4,TRBJ2-1,CASSLAAGLAGGREQFF
TRBV29-1,TRBJ1-2,CSVEEQGGGYTF
TRBV10-2,TRBJ2-1,CASNRARGNEQFF
TRBV6-5,TRBJ2-1,CASSYSRREYNEQFF
TRBV28,TRBJ2-1,CASSSNSGGAYNEQFF
TRBV12-5,TRBJ2-1,CASGLVPPAGSYYNEQFF
TRBV6-5,TRBJ1-1,CASSYADRDAEAFF
TRBV10-3,TRBJ2-5,CAISDGGGETQYF
TRBV5-4,TRBJ2-7,CASSFGQLNEQYF
TRBV15,TRBJ1-5,CATSREPGQKGQPQHF
TRBV21-1,TRBJ1-1,CASSKRYDSENTEAFF
TRBV20-1,TRBJ2-7,CSAGDRGRSF
TRBV28,TRBJ1-5,CASNLSRARRLHQPQHF
TRBV2,TRBJ1-3,CASSVQGQRFSGNTIYF
TRBV7-9,TRBJ2-5,CASSAGTGWETQYF
TRBV7-8,TRBJ1-3,CASSLGGGGGNTIYF
TRBV27,TRBJ1-1,CASSSGANTEAFF
TRBV7-9,TRBJ1-1,CASSPLVGVEGARNTEAFF
TRBV5-1,TRBJ2-7,CASSAGDYEQYF
TRBV7-8,TRBJ2-1,CASSLLAGSDEQFF
TRBV7-3,TRBJ2-1,CASSLTEAGRSEQFF
TRBV2,TRBJ1-2,CASSGQGEVGGYTF
TRBV6-1,TRBJ1-1,CASSADMNTEAFF
TRBV11-2,TRBJ2-7,CASSSSRTSGSSEQYF
TRBV12-5,TRBJ2-3,CASNLDTTDTQYF
TRBV7-2,TRBJ2-7,CASSSGLAANHEQYF
TRBV9,TRBJ1-1,CASSVSHKPGTEAFF
TRBV6-5,TRBJ2-6,CASSQGGSGANVLTF
TRBV18,TRBJ1-1,CASSPPGWMNTEAFF